The 9 T cell receptor beta chains below come from one sample, sequenced in a study of blood T cell repertoires in COVID-19. Sequenced by immunoSEQ multiplex PCR; TCRdb stores in-frame clones only, minus some. The table shows some 150,000 clones, with about 85% occurring only once. Specimen: peripheral blood. The receptors were gathered from a woman of 80 years or more in a cohort sampled during active or convalescent COVID-19.

The rearrangement uses TRBV3-1 (or the pseudogene TRBV3-2) and TRBJ2-1; possibly TRBD1 for D (5 bases). The CDR3 has 13 amino acids. Trimming took 1 base from V and 9 from J, leaving 10 bases between them. From germline, CDR1 is LGHDT and CDR2 YNNKEL (reference sequence). The CDR3 DNA reads TGTGCCAGCAGCCAAGTACAGGCTTTTGAGCAGTTCTTC. It encodes CASSQVQAFEQFF.

This chain's CDR3 is CASMQSGANVLTF. In DNA form, the CDR3 reads TGTGCCAGTATGCAGTCCGGGGCCAACGTCCTGACTTTC. V gene TRBV19 combines with J gene TRBJ2-6; D gene uncertain. Between the trimmed V and J ends, which lost 7 bases and 4 bases, there was a span of 8 bases. The CDR3 has 13 residues. CDR1 is LNHDA, CDR2 SQIVND, per germline (reference sequence). Variable domain in full (rest from reference TRBV19 and TRBJ2-6): DGGITQSPKYLFRKEGQNVTLSCEQNLNHDAMYWYRQDPGQGLRLIYYSQIVNDFQKGDIAEGYSVSREKKESFPLTVTSAQKNPTAFYLCASMQSGANVLTFGAGSRLTVL.

The V gene is TRBV29-1, the J gene TRBJ2-3, with TRBD2 identical over 13 bases. Germline V gene sequence: CDR1 SQVTM, CDR2 ANQGSEA. CDR3 length: 18 amino acids. The trim removed 3 bases at V and 6 bases at J, leaving 15 bases unmatched. The DNA for the CDR3 is TGCAGCGTTGATGACCCTCCGGGACTAGCGGGGCCGATGGATACGCAGTATTTT. Amino acid sequence: CSVDDPPGLAGPMDTQYF.

The V gene is TRBV27, the J gene TRBJ2-4; 7 nucleotides align to TRBD1. The V segment lost 4 bases and the J segment 0 bases; nucleotides outside the gene matches: 6. This CDR3 is built from 16 residues. Germline CDR1 and CDR2: MNHEY and SMNVEV (reference sequence). Here the CDR3 DNA reads TGTGCCAGCAGTTCCGGACAGGTTATAGCCAAAAACATTCAGTACTTC. Its translation is CASSSGQVIAKNIQYF.

This chain joins TRBV30 and TRBJ1-2, with D possibly being TRBD1 (6 bases). The CDR3 consists of 15 residues. Germline assignment: CDR1 GTSNPN and CDR2 SVGIG (reference sequence). Trimming removed 4 bases at V and 1 base at J, with 16 bases between. The DNA for the CDR3 is TGTGCCTGGACCGTGGATGGACAGTTTAACTATGGCTACACCTTC. This translates into CAWTVDGQFNYGYTF.

This clone has only a few counts. The chain couples TRBV19 to TRBJ2-1; 8 bases agree with TRBD2. With 8 bases clipped from V and 9 bases from J, the junction kept 6 bases outside the gene matches. Germline V gene data show CDR1 as LNHDA and CDR2 as SQIVND (reference sequence). The CDR3 length is 12 residues. The CDR3 nucleotides are TGTGCCAGTGGCTCGGGGGGGTCTGAGCAGTTCTTC. The encoded protein is CASGSGGSEQFF.

The chain employs TRBV4-1 and TRBJ2-7; TRBD1 matches at 9 bases. Germline V CDR1 and CDR2: MGHRA, YSYEKL. CDR3 length: 16 amino acids. Losses at the gene ends were 4 bases for V and 7 bases for J; bases not matched to a gene: 14. The CDR3 DNA is TGCGCCAGCAGCCTCGCGTGGGGGGACAGGGAGCTTGAGCAGTACTTC. Translated, it gives CASSLAWGDRELEQYF.

The V gene is TRBV11-2, the J gene TRBJ2-2; no firm D call. CDR3 length: 14 amino acids. V lost 4 bases to trimming and J lost 9 bases, with 15 bases between them. Germline CDR1 reads SGHAT; CDR2 reads FQNNGV. As DNA, the CDR3 is TGTGCCAGCAGCTCTCTCCTCGTGGGCCGGGAGCTGTTTTTT. Residues: CASSSLLVGRELFF. Together with reference TRBV11-2 and TRBJ2-2, the CDR3 gives the full variable domain: EAGVAQSPRYKIIEKRQSVAFWCNPISGHATLYWYQQILGQGPKLLIQFQNNGVVDDSQLPKDRFSAERLKGVDSTLKIQPAKLEDSAVYLCASSSLLVGRELFFGEGSRLTVL.

This clone was found a few times. This rearrangement joins TRBV24-1 to TRBJ2-2, with TRBD1 matching 8 bases. Germline V CDR1 and CDR2: KGHDR, SFDVKD. Trimming at V came to 8 bases and at J to 0 bases, leaving 4 bases not matched to a gene. This CDR3 is 15 amino acids long. In DNA, the CDR3 is TGTGCCACCACCCCAGGGGGCGCGAACACCGGGGAGCTGTTTTTT. This translates into CATTPGGANTGELFF.